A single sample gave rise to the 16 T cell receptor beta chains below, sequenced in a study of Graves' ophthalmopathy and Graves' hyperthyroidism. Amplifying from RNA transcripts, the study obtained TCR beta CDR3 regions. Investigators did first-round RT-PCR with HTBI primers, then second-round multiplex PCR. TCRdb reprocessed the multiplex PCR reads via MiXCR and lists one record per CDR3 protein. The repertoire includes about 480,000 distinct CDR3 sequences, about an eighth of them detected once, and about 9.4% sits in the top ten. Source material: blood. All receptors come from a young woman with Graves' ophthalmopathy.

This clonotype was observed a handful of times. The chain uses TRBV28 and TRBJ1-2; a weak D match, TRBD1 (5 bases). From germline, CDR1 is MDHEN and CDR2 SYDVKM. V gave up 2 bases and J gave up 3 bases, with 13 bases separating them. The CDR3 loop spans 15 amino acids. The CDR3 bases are TGTGCCAGCAGTTTAATTTTTGGCAGGGACTATGGCTACACCTTC. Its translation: CASSLIFGRDYGYTF.

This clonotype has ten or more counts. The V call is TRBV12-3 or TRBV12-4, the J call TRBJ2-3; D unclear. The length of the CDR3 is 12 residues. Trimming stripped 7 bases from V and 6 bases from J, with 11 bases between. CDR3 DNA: TGTGCCAGCAAACCTCCGATGGATACGCAGTATTTT. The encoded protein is CASKPPMDTQYF.

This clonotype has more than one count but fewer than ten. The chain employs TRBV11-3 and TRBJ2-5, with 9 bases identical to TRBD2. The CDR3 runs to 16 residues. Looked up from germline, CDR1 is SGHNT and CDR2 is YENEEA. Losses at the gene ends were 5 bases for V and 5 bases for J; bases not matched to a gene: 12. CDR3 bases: TGTGCCAGCAGCCCACCTTGGGCGGGGGGGAGGGAGACCCAGTACTTC. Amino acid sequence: CASSPPWAGGRETQYF. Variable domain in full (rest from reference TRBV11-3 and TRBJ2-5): EAGVVQSPRYKIIEKKQPVAFWCNPISGHNTLYWYLQNLGQGPELLIRYENEEAVDDSQLPKDRFSAERLKGVDSTLKIQPAELGDSAVYLCASSPPWAGGRETQYFGPGTRLLVL.

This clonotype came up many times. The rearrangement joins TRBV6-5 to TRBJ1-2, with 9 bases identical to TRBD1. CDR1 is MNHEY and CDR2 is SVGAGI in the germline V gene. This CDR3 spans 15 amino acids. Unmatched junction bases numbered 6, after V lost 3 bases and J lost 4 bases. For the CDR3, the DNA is TGTGCCAGCAGTTATAGGGACAGGGAAATCTATGGCTACACCTTC. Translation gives CASSYRDREIYGYTF.

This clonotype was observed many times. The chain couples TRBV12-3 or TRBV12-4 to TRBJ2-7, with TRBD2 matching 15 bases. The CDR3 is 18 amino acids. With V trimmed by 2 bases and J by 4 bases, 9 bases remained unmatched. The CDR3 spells CASSLRTSGRELSYEQYF. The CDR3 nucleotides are TGTGCCAGCAGTTTAAGGACTAGCGGGAGGGAATTGAGTTACGAGCAGTACTTC.

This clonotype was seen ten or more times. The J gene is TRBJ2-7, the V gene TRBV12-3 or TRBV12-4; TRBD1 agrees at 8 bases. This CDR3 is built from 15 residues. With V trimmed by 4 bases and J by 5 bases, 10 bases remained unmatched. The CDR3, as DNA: TGTGCCAGCAGTTATTCGGACAGGGTGAGGCACGAGCAGTACTTC. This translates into CASSYSDRVRHEQYF.

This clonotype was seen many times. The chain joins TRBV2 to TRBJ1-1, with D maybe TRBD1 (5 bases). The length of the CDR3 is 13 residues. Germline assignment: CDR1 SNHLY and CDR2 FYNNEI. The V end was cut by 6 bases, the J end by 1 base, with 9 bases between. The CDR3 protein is CASRTDRNTEAFF. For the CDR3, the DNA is TGTGCCAGCAGGACCGACAGGAACACTGAAGCTTTCTTT.

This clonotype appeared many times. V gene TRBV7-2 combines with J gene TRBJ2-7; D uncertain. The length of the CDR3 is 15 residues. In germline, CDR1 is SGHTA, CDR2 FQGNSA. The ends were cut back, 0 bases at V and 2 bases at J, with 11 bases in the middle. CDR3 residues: CASSLAAAETYEQYF. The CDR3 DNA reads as TGTGCCAGCAGCTTAGCAGCCGCAGAGACCTACGAGCAGTACTTC. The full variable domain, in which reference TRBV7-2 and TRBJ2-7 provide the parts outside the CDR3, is GAGVSQSPSNKVTEKGKDVELRCDPISGHTALYWYRQSLGQGLEFLIYFQGNSAPDKSGLPSDRFSAERTGGSVSTLTIQRTQQEDSAVYLCASSLAAAETYEQYFGPGTRLTVT.

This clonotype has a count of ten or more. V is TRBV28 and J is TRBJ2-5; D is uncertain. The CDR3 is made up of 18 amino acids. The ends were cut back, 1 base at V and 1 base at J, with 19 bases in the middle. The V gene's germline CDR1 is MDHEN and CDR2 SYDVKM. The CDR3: CASSLSAWKRHSQETQYF. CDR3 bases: TGTGCCAGCAGTTTATCCGCCTGGAAAAGGCACAGCCAAGAGACCCAGTACTTC.

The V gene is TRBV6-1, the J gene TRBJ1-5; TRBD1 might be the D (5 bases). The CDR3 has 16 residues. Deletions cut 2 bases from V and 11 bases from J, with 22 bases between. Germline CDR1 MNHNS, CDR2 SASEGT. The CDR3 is CASSEWFQGSKLAQHF. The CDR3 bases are TGTGCCAGCAGTGAATGGTTTCAGGGTTCAAAATTGGCCCAGCATTTT.

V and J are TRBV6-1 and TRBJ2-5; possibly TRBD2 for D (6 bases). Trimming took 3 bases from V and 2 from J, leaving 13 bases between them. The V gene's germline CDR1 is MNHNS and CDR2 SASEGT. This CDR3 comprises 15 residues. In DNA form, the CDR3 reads TGTGCCAGCAGTGAGATCGGGACTGCACAAGAGACCCAGTACTTC. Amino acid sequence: CASSEIGTAQETQYF.

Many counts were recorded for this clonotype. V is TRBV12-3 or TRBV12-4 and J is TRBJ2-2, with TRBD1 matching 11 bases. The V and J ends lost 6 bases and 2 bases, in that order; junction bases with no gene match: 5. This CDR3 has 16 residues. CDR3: CASSPGQGANTGELFF. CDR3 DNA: TGTGCCAGCAGCCCCGGACAGGGGGCAAACACCGGGGAGCTGTTTTTT.

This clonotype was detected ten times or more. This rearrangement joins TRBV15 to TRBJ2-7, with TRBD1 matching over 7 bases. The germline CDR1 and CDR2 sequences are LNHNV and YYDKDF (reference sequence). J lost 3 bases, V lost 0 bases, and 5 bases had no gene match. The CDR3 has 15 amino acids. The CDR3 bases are TGTGCCACCAGCAGAGACAGGGGGATCTACTACGAGCAGTACTTC. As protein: CATSRDRGIYYEQYF.

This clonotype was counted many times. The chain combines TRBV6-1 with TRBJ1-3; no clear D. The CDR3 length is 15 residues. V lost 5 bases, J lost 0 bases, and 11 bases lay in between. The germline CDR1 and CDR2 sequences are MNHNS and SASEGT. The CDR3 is CASSKGGFSGNTIYF. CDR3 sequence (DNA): TGTGCCAGCAGTAAGGGAGGGTTCTCTGGAAACACCATATATTTT.

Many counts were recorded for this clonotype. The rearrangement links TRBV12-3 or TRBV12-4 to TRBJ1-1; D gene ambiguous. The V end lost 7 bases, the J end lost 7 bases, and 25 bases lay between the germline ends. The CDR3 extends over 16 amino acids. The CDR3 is CASTNAWEKRAHEAFF. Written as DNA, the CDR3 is TGTGCCAGCACCAACGCGTGGGAGAAGCGAGCTCATGAAGCTTTCTTT.

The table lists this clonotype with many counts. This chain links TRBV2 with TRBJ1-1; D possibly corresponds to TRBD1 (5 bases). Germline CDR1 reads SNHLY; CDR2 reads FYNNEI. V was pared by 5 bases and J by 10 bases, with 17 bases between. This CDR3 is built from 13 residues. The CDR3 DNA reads TGTGCCAGCAGTCGGGACCTTTACGAAAGAGCTTTCTTT. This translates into CASSRDLYERAFF.